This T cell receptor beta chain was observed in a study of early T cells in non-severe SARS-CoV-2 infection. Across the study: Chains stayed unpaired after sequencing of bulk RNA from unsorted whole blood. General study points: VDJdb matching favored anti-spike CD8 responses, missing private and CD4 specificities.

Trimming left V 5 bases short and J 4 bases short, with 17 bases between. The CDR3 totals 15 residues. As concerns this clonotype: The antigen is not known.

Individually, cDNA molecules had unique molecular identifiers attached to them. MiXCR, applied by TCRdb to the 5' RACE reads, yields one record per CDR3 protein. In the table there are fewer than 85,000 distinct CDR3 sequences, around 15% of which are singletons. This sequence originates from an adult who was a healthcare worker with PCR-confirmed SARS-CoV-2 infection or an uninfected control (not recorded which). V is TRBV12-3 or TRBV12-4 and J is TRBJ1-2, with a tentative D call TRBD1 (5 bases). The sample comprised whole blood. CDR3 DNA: TGTGCCAGCAGTGGATTTGGGGGAGGCCTCTATGGCTACACCTTC. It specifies CASSGFGGGLYGYTF.